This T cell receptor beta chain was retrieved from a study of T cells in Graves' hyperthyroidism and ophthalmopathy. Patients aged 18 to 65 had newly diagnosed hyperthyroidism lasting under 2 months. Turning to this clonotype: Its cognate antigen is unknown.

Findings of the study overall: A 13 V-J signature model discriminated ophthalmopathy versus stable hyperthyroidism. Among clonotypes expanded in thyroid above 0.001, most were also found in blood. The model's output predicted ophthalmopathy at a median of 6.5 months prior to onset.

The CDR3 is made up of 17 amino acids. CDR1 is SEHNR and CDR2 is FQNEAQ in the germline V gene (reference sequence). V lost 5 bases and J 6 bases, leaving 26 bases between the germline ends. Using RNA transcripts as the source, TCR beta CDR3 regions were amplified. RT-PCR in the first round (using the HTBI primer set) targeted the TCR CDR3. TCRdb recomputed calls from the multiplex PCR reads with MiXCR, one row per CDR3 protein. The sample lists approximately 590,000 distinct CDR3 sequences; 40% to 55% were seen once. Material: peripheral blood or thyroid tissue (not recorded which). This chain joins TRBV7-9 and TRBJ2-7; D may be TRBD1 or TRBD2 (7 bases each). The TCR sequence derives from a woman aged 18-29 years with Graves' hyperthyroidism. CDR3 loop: CASSQVGGGAGGTEQYF. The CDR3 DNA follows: TGTGCCAGCAGCCAAGTCGGAGGGGGGGCAGGGGGTACCGAGCAGTACTTC.